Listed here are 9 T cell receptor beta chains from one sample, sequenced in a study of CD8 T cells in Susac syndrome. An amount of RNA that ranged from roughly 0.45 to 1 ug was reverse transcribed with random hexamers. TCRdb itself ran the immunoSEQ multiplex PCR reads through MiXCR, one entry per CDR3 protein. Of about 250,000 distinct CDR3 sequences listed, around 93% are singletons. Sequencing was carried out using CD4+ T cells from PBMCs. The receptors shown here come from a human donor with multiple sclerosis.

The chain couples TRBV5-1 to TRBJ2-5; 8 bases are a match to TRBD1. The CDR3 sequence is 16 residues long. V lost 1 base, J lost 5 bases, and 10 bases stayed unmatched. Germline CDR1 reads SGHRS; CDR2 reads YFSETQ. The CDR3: CASSLHGQGEGETQYF. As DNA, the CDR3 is TGCGCCAGCAGCTTGCATGGACAGGGCGAGGGGGAGACCCAGTACTTC.

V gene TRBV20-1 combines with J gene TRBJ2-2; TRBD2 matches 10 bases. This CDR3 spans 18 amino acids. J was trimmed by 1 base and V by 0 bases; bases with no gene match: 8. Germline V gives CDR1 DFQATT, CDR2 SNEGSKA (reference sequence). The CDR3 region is CSARDFKASGRNTGELFF. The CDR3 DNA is TGCAGTGCTAGAGACTTTAAGGCTAGCGGGAGGAACACCGGGGAGCTGTTTTTT.

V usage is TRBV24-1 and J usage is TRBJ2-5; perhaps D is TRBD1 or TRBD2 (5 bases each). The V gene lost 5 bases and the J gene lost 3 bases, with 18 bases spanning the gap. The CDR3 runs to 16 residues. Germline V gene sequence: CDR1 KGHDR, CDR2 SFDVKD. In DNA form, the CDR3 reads TGTGCCACCAGTGGGTCGGGACCAAGGGGAGAAGAGACCCAGTACTTC. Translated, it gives CATSGSGPRGEETQYF.

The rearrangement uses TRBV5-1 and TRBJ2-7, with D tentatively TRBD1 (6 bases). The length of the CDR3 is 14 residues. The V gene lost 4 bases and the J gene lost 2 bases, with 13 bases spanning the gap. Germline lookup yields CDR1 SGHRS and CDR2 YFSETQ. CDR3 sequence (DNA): TGCGCCAGCAGCACGCGACAGGACCCCTACGAGCAGTACTTC. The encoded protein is CASSTRQDPYEQYF. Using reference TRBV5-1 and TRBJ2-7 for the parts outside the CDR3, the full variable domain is KAGVTQTPRYLIKTRGQQVTLSCSPISGHRSVSWYQQTPGQGLQFLFEYFSETQRNKGNFPGRFSGRQFSNSRSEMNVSTLELGDSALYLCASSTRQDPYEQYFGPGTRLTVT.

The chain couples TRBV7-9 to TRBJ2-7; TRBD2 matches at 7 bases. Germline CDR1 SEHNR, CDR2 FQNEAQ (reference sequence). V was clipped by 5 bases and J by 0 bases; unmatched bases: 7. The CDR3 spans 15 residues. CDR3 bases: TGTGCCAGCAGCGGGGGGGGACTCCTCTCCTACGAGCAGTACTTC. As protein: CASSGGGLLSYEQYF.

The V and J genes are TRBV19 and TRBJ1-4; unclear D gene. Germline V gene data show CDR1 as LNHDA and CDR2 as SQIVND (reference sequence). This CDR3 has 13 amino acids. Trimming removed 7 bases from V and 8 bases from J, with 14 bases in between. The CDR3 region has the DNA TGTGCCAGTATGAAGTTGACCGGGGAAAAACTGTTTTTT. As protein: CASMKLTGEKLFF.

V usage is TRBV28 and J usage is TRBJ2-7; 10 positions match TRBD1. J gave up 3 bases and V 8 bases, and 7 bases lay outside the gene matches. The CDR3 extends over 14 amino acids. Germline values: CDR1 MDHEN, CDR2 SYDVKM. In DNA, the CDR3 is TGTGCCAGCCGAGACAGGGGGCGCCGCTACGAGCAGTACTTC. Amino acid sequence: CASRDRGRRYEQYF.

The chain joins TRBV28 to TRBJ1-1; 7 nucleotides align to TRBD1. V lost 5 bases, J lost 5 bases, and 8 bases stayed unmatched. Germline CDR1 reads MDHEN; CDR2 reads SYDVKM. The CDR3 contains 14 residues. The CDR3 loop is CASSLTGLRTEAFF. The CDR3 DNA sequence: TGTGCCAGCAGTCTGACAGGGCTGCGGACTGAAGCTTTCTTT.

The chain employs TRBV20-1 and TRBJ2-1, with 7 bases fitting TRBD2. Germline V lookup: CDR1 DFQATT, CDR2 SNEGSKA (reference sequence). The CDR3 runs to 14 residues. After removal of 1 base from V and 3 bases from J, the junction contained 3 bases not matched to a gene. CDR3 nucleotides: TGCAGTGCTAGAGCCGAGCGGGGCTACAATGAGCAGTTCTTC. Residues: CSARAERGYNEQFF.